This entry describes one T cell receptor (beta chain). Its specificity is not known. Skipping T cell sorting, the study isolated total RNA directly from whole blood. The CDR3 spans 15 residues. The V gene's germline CDR1 is SGHTA and CDR2 FQGTGA. These data originate in a study of monozygotic twins with inflammatory bowel disease. During cDNA synthesis, UMIs that each contained a 6-nucleotide sample barcode were added by means of template switching. After re-calling the 5' RACE reads, TCRdb lists one entry per CDR3 protein, DNA absent. In total, the table holds about 450,000 distinct CDR3 sequences. Overall study results and limits: With inverse Simpson as the measure, TCRbeta diversity was lower in IBD patients than in healthy co-twins. IBD patients, compared with healthy twins, shared fewer clonotypes with others (especially with disease activity).

The chain combines TRBV7-3 with TRBJ2-1; TCRdb's D call of TRBD2 is untestable without DNA. This receptor was identified in a human donor with ulcerative colitis or Crohn's disease, or a healthy co-twin of an affected twin (not recorded which). Input material: blood. CDR3 region: CASSLVSSGSSEQFF.